This TCR beta chain originates from a study of molecular identifiers for immune sequencing clone quantification. General study results and limits: Even with some 960,000 naive cells present, spiked Jurkat TCR RNA from one cell was reportedly detectable.

The sample holds a few counts of this clonotype. Its antigen is not identified. The V gene's germline CDR1 is MNHEY and CDR2 SMNVEV (reference sequence). The CDR3 runs to 18 residues. Trimming cost V 6 bases and J 0 bases; bases outside gene matches: 12. As previously described, bulk TCR libraries were made using listed TCR primers. TCRdb passed the PCR reads through MiXCR, listing each CDR3 protein once. Here the sample spans around 460,000 distinct CDR3 sequences, roughly 26% being singletons. Material: naive CD8+ T cells from blood, with Jurkat cell RNA spiked in. The subset denotes: FACS-sorted CD8+CD4-CCR7+CD45RA+ naive T cells. The sequence was collected from a human donor in good health. Some libraries in this study had Jurkat cell RNA spiked in. V and J are TRBV27 and TRBJ1-4; 8 nucleotides agree with TRBD1. In nucleotides, the CDR3 is TGTGCCAGCAGCCCGACAGGGGACCTAACTGCAACTAATGAAAAACTGTTTTTT. It specifies CASSPTGDLTATNEKLFF.